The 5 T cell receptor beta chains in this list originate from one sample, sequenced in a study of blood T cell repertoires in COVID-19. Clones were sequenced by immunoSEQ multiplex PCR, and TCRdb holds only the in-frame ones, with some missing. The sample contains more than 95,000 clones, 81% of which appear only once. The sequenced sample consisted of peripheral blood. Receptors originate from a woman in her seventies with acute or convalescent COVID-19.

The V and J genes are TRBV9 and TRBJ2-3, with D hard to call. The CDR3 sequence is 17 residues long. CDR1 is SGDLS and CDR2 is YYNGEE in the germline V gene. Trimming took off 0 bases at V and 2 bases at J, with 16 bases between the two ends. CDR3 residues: CASSVALGPPTTDTQYF. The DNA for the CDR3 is TGTGCCAGCAGCGTAGCTCTAGGTCCCCCCACCACAGATACGCAGTATTTT.

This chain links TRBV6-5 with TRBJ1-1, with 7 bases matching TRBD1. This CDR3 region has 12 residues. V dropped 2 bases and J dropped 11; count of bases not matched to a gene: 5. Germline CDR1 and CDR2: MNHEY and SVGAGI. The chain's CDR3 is CASSYEGAGAFF. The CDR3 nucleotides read TGTGCCAGCAGTTACGAGGGGGCAGGTGCTTTCTTT.

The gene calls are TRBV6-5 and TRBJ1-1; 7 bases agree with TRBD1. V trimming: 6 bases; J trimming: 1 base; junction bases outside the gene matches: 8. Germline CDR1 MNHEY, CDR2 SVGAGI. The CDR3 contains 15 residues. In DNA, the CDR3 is TGTGCCAGCAGGGTAGACAGGGTGGGGAACACTGAAGCTTTCTTT. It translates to CASRVDRVGNTEAFF.

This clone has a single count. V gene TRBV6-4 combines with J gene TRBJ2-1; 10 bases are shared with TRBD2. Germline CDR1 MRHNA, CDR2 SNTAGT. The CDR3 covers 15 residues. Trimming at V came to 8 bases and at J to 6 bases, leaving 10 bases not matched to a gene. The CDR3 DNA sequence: TGTGCCAGCTCCCACGGGCTAGCGGGGGCCAATGAGCAGTTCTTC. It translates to CASSHGLAGANEQFF.

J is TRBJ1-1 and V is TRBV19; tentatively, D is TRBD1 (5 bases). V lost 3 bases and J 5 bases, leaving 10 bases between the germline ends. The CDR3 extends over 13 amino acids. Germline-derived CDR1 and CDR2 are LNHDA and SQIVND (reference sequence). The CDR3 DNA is TGTGCCAGTAGTATCAGGGATGGGACTGAAGCTTTCTTT. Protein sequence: CASSIRDGTEAFF.